The next 9 T cell receptor beta chains were all read from a single sample in a study of blood T cell repertoires in COVID-19. The method was immunoSEQ multiplex PCR; TCRdb's version includes in-frame clones alone and lacks a portion of them. The table lists 280,000 or so clones, approximately 89% of them singletons. The source material was PBMCs or T cells enriched from blood (not recorded which). The receptors were gathered from a woman aged 50 to 60 who had been exposed to COVID-19.

The chain couples TRBV2 to TRBJ1-2, with TRBD1 identical over 7 bases. This CDR3 contains 15 residues. V gave up 0 bases and J gave up 7 bases; unmatched junction bases: 8. Germline V gene data show CDR1 as SNHLY and CDR2 as FYNNEI. DNA of the CDR3: TGTGCCAGCAGTGAAGCTAGGACAGGAATTCTTGGCTACACCTTC. This encodes CASSEARTGILGYTF.

The chain uses TRBV7-9 and TRBJ1-1; D uncertain. Trimming removed 5 bases at V and 7 bases at J, with 11 bases between. Germline V gene lookup returns CDR1 SEHNR and CDR2 FQNEAQ (reference sequence). This CDR3 region has 12 residues. The CDR3 sequence: CASSPMTIEAFF. CDR3 bases: TGTGCCAGCAGCCCAATGACAATTGAAGCTTTCTTT.

The chain employs TRBV28 and TRBJ2-1, with TRBD1 as a possible D gene (6 bases). The CDR3 totals 14 residues. The germline V gene has CDR1 MDHEN and CDR2 SYDVKM. The V end lost 7 bases, the J end lost 9 bases, and 19 bases lay between the germline ends. The CDR3 nucleotides are TGTGCCAGCAAAAGGGGGACCGGGTTGGGTGAGCAGTTCTTC. This gives the protein CASKRGTGLGEQFF. The variable domain in full, with the rest retrieved from reference TRBV28 and TRBJ2-1, is DVKVTQSSRYLVKRTGEKVFLECVQDMDHENMFWYRQDPGLGLRLIYFSYDVKMKEKGDIPEGYSVSREKKERFSLILESASTNQTSMYLCASKRGTGLGEQFFGPGTRLTVL.

The chain links TRBV4-1 to TRBJ1-5; the D is unclear. This CDR3 has 13 amino acids. CDR1 and CDR2 from the germline V gene are MGHRA and YSYEKL. V shed 0 bases and J shed 7 bases, with 7 bases lying between them. The CDR3 protein is CASSQDLRQPQHF. The DNA of the CDR3 is TGCGCCAGCAGCCAAGATCTCAGGCAGCCCCAGCATTTT.

The chain links TRBV28 to TRBJ1-2, with a tentative D call TRBD1 (5 bases). This CDR3 has 12 amino acids. The V end lost 11 bases, the J end lost 1 base, and 11 bases lay between the germline ends. Germline CDR1 reads MDHEN; CDR2 reads SYDVKM. CDR3: CAAQGLNYGYTF. The CDR3 DNA sequence: TGTGCCGCCCAGGGCCTTAACTATGGCTACACCTTC.

The chain links TRBV28 to TRBJ2-5; 9 nucleotides line up with TRBD2. The CDR3 is made up of 15 amino acids. Germline CDR1 is MDHEN and CDR2 is SYDVKM. The V gene end was trimmed by 5 bases and the J gene end by 4 bases; junction bases not matched to a gene: 8. CDR3 residues: CASSRDSGGGETQYF. As DNA, the CDR3 is TGTGCCAGCAGTCGTGATAGCGGGGGTGGAGAGACCCAGTACTTC.

The CDR3: CAWSVGLAGGTDTQYF. The CDR3 nucleotides read TGTGCCTGGAGTGTAGGCCTAGCGGGGGGCACAGATACGCAGTATTTT. The chain combines TRBV30 with TRBJ2-3; 10 bases are shared with TRBD2. The V segment lost 0 bases and the J segment 1 base; nucleotides outside the gene matches: 4. The germline CDR1 and CDR2 sequences are GTSNPN and SVGIG (reference sequence). The CDR3 covers 16 residues.

The chain employs TRBV3-1 (or the pseudogene TRBV3-2) and TRBJ2-7; D is uncertain. CDR3 length: 14 residues. Trimming pared 2 bases from V and 0 bases from J, leaving 8 bases between. The germline V gene has CDR1 LGHDT and CDR2 YNNKEL (reference sequence). The CDR3: CASSQSQVSYEQYF. The CDR3 DNA sequence: TGTGCCAGCAGCCAATCGCAGGTCTCCTACGAGCAGTACTTC.

The CDR3, as DNA: TGTGCCAGCAGCCAAGATTCGAGGGCCAGAAGCTACTTC. Residues: CASSQDSRARSYF. The chain couples TRBV3-1 (or the pseudogene TRBV3-2) to TRBJ2-5; D might be TRBD2 (5 bases). This CDR3 comprises 13 residues. Germline V gene data show CDR1 as LGHDT and CDR2 as YNNKEL (reference sequence). Trimming took 0 bases from V and 14 from J, leaving 16 bases between them.